This T cell receptor beta chain was captured in a study of radiotherapy plus CTLA-4 blockade in lung cancer. About the study: Objective response rate was 15% to 20%; disease control rate, less than 40%.

Sequencing was performed with immunoSEQ multiplex PCR; in TCRdb, only in-frame clones are kept and a portion is missing. Among approximately 73,000 clones, around 87% were seen once, and the ten largest hold 40%. Germline CDR1 SNHLY, CDR2 FYNNEI. Trimming took 8 bases from V and 7 from J; bases not matched to a gene: 13. CDR3 size: 15 residues. Material: peripheral blood, obtained from a patient treated with radiotherapy plus ipilimumab. The receptor was isolated from a human donor with non-small cell lung cancer that progressed on radiotherapy plus ipilimumab. The chain employs TRBV2 and TRBJ2-1; 8 bases fit TRBD2. CDR3 coding DNA: TGTGCCAGCGGGACACGGGGGGGATCCACTAATGAGCAGTTCTTC. Translating gives CASGTRGGSTNEQFF.